This entry lists 18 T cell receptor beta chains sequenced from one sample in a study of cytotoxic CD8 clonotypes in ibrutinib-treated CLL. TCRdb's table, derived via immunoSEQ multiplex PCR, lists solely in-frame clones and lacks some. The top ten clones hold approximately 10% of a sample with hundreds of thousands of clones, about four fifths of them seen once. This sample comprised PBMCs, obtained after 12 months of ibrutinib treatment. The receptor set was obtained from a human donor with chronic lymphocytic leukemia.

There are a few counts of this clone. The genes are TRBV11-3 and TRBJ2-7; D remains ambiguous. The CDR3 has 13 residues. V gave up 2 bases and J gave up 2 bases, with 7 bases separating them. The V gene's germline CDR1 is SGHNT and CDR2 YENEEA. The CDR3 here is CASSLHRTYEQYF. The CDR3 DNA reads TGTGCCAGCAGCTTACACAGAACCTACGAGCAGTACTTC.

This chain uses TRBV11-2 with TRBJ2-7; maybe TRBD2 (6 bases). Trimming left V 6 bases short and J 9 bases short, with 12 bases between. Germline V gene data show CDR1 as SGHAT and CDR2 as FQNNGV. The length of the CDR3 is 11 residues. The CDR3 nucleotides read TGTGCCAGCAGGACTAGTGCAGGGCAGTACTTC. Protein sequence: CASRTSAGQYF.

The chain joins TRBV27 to TRBJ1-5; unclear D gene. The germline V gene has CDR1 MNHEY and CDR2 SMNVEV (reference sequence). This CDR3 comprises 17 residues. V shed 5 bases and J shed 0 bases, with 17 bases lying between them. The CDR3 sequence is CASSLRANRYSNQPQHF. CDR3 bases: TGTGCCAGCAGTCTCCGGGCCAACAGATATAGCAATCAGCCCCAGCATTTT.

The genes are TRBV7-9 and TRBJ2-7; a weak D match, TRBD2 (6 bases). Germline values: CDR1 SEHNR, CDR2 FQNEAQ (reference sequence). The ends were cut back, 2 bases at V and 5 bases at J, with 16 bases in the middle. There are 15 residues in the CDR3. CDR3 sequence: CASSLRGGGSHEQYF. The CDR3 DNA sequence: TGTGCCAGCAGCTTAAGGGGAGGTGGGTCCCACGAGCAGTACTTC.

This clone has just one count. V usage is TRBV29-1 and J usage is TRBJ1-2, with 8 bases lining up with TRBD1. The V segment lost 4 bases and the J segment 2 bases; nucleotides outside the gene matches: 6. Per the germline V gene, CDR1 is SQVTM and CDR2 is ANQGSEA. The CDR3 length is 14 residues. CDR3 residues: CSVVDRAENYGYTF. The CDR3 DNA reads as TGCAGCGTTGTGGACAGGGCAGAAAACTATGGCTACACCTTC.

The chain employs TRBV7-9 and TRBJ2-2; D is perhaps TRBD2 (5 bases). Germline V gives CDR1 SEHNR, CDR2 FQNEAQ (reference sequence). The CDR3 is 14 residues long. The V and J ends lost 0 bases and 4 bases respectively, with 6 bases between them. The CDR3: CASSLAEATGELFF. For the CDR3, the DNA is TGTGCCAGCAGCTTAGCGGAGGCCACCGGGGAGCTGTTTTTT.

There are many counts of this clone. V is TRBV6-5 and J is TRBJ2-5, with D hard to call. Per the germline V gene, CDR1 is MNHEY and CDR2 is SVGAGI. The V gene lost 0 bases and the J gene lost 2 bases, with 10 bases spanning the gap. The CDR3 spans 15 residues. In DNA form, the CDR3 reads TGTGCCAGCAGTTACTCGTCGTGGCAACAAGAGACCCAGTACTTC. Amino acid sequence: CASSYSSWQQETQYF.

The J gene is TRBJ2-7, the V gene TRBV6-1, with TRBD1 identical over 8 bases. Germline CDR1 reads MNHNS; CDR2 reads SASEGT. The CDR3 is 15 residues long. Trimming at V came to 3 bases and at J to 2 bases, leaving 6 bases not matched to a gene. In DNA form, the CDR3 reads TGTGCCAGCAGTGAGGACAGGGTTCAAGCCTACGAGCAGTACTTC. It specifies CASSEDRVQAYEQYF.

This clone has more than one count but fewer than ten. V gene TRBV7-6 combines with J gene TRBJ2-3, with a tentative D call TRBD2 (5 bases). V gave up 1 base and J gave up 0 bases, with 11 bases separating them. The CDR3 covers 16 residues. Germline-derived CDR1 and CDR2 are SGHVS and FNYEAQ. CDR3 in amino acids: CASSLGVGGSTDTQYF. CDR3 DNA sequence: TGTGCCAGCAGCTTAGGGGTCGGCGGGAGCACAGATACGCAGTATTTT.

This chain links TRBV5-4 with TRBJ2-3; D may match TRBD1 or TRBD2 (5 bases each). The CDR3 runs 18 residues. Germline assignment: CDR1 SGHNT and CDR2 YYREEE (reference sequence). V was pared by 0 bases and J by 4 bases, with 21 bases between. CDR3 bases: TGTGCCAGCAGCTTGGCCCGGGGCGCCAGACAGCATTCAGATACGCAGTATTTT. Translation: CASSLARGARQHSDTQYF.

CDR3 region: CASSQDRGARGNQPQHF. In nucleotides, the CDR3 is TGCGCCAGCAGCCAAGATCGCGGGGCGCGGGGCAATCAGCCCCAGCATTTT. The chain is built from TRBV4-1 and TRBJ1-5, with D perhaps matching TRBD1 (5 bases). V was trimmed by 0 bases and J by 2 bases, leaving 14 bases between them. The CDR3 covers 17 residues. CDR1 is MGHRA and CDR2 is YSYEKL in the germline V gene.

The chain links TRBV6-6 to TRBJ1-1, with D unclear. V was cut by 7 bases and J by 7 bases, with 10 bases left in between. CDR3 size: 11 residues. Germline V gives CDR1 MNHNY, CDR2 SVGAGI (reference sequence). CDR3 amino acids: CASTQEFEAFF. In nucleotides, the CDR3 is TGTGCCAGCACCCAAGAGTTTGAAGCTTTCTTT.

The chain links TRBV6-5 to TRBJ2-7; 7 nucleotides line up with TRBD2. The V and J ends lost 5 bases and 2 bases, in that order; junction bases with no gene match: 9. The CDR3 length is 15 residues. The V gene's germline CDR1 is MNHEY and CDR2 SVGAGI. The CDR3, as DNA: TGTGCCAGCAGTGGTGGACATGCGGGAGCCTACGAGCAGTACTTC. This gives the protein CASSGGHAGAYEQYF.

This clone occurred once. The genes are TRBV25-1 and TRBJ2-7, with D hard to call. The length of the CDR3 is 11 residues. V lost 8 bases and J lost 7, with 12 bases in between. Germline assignment: CDR1 MGHDK and CDR2 SYGVNS. CDR3 in amino acids: CASAVGFEQYF. The CDR3 region has the DNA TGTGCCAGCGCCGTCGGGTTTGAGCAGTACTTC.

The chain is built from TRBV5-8 and TRBJ1-4, with 8 bases aligning to TRBD1. The CDR3 sequence is 14 residues long. Germline V gene sequence: CDR1 SGHTS, CDR2 YDEGEE. Losses at the gene ends were 4 bases for V and 2 bases for J; bases not matched to a gene: 1. CDR3 coding DNA: TGTGCCAGCAGCCGGACAGGGACTAATGAAAAACTGTTTTTT. Residues: CASSRTGTNEKLFF.

This clone was found a few times. This rearrangement joins TRBV11-2 to TRBJ2-3; no clear D gene. The CDR3 is 14 residues long. CDR1 is SGHAT and CDR2 is FQNNGV in the germline V gene. Trimming took off 0 bases at V and 8 bases at J, with 12 bases between the two ends. The CDR3 spells CASSLDPTASTQYF. The CDR3 DNA reads TGTGCCAGCAGCTTAGATCCGACCGCAAGTACGCAGTATTTT. The full variable domain, completed using reference TRBV11-2 and TRBJ2-3, is EAGVAQSPRYKIIEKRQSVAFWCNPISGHATLYWYQQILGQGPKLLIQFQNNGVVDDSQLPKDRFSAERLKGVDSTLKIQPAKLEDSAVYLCASSLDPTASTQYFGPGTRLTVL.

The chain couples TRBV5-1 to TRBJ1-2, with D possibly being TRBD1 (5 bases). There are 14 residues in the CDR3. Germline V gene lookup returns CDR1 SGHRS and CDR2 YFSETQ. V lost 5 bases to trimming and J lost 4 bases, with 15 bases between them. This chain's CDR3 is CASRSPTGTYGYTF. DNA for the CDR3: TGCGCCAGCAGATCTCCGACCGGGACCTATGGCTACACCTTC.

V gene TRBV19 combines with J gene TRBJ2-1; D is possibly TRBD1 (5 bases). The V gene lost 5 bases and the J gene lost 6 bases, with 11 bases spanning the gap. Germline assignment: CDR1 LNHDA and CDR2 SQIVND (reference sequence). This CDR3 contains 13 residues. The CDR3 DNA reads as TGTGCCAGTAGTTGGGGCTTGGGCAATGAGCAGTTCTTC. This codes for CASSWGLGNEQFF.